Presented here are 12 T cell receptor beta chains from one specimen sequenced in a study of Ad26.COV2.S vaccination and SARS-CoV-2 variants. This table comes from immunoSEQ multiplex PCR, and its TCRdb copy is limited to in-frame clones, with some not included. In the table there are under 150,000 clones, about nine tenths of which are singletons. The sequences come from peripheral blood, collected after recovery from COVID-19. Source of these receptors: a human donor who had recovered from COVID-19.

The chain links TRBV28 to TRBJ2-1; 8 bases line up with TRBD1. This CDR3 is built from 13 residues. Germline CDR1 is MDHEN and CDR2 is SYDVKM. V shed 10 bases, J shed 5 bases, and the junction held 7 bases outside the gene matches. The CDR3 nucleotides read TGTGCCACCCAGGACAGGGTTCACAATGAGCAGTTCTTC. This encodes CATQDRVHNEQFF. Full variable domain (missing parts from reference TRBV28 and TRBJ2-1): DVKVTQSSRYLVKRTGEKVFLECVQDMDHENMFWYRQDPGLGLRLIYFSYDVKMKEKGDIPEGYSVSREKKERFSLILESASTNQTSMYLCATQDRVHNEQFFGPGTRLTVL.

The rearrangement joins TRBV27 to TRBJ2-7; TRBD1 aligns across 7 bases. V lost 3 bases and J lost 3; bases outside the gene matches: 5. CDR1 is MNHEY and CDR2 is SMNVEV in the germline V gene (reference sequence). This CDR3 has 14 amino acids. The CDR3 nucleotides are TGTGCCAGCAGTTTCGGGACAGCGATCTACGAGCAGTACTTC. Protein product: CASSFGTAIYEQYF.

V gene TRBV3-1 (or the pseudogene TRBV3-2) combines with J gene TRBJ2-1; weak D call: TRBD2 (6 bases). Trimming removed 5 bases from V and 6 bases from J, with 17 bases in between. This CDR3 has 15 residues. Germline V gene sequence: CDR1 LGHDT, CDR2 YNNKEL (reference sequence). The CDR3 loop is CASSGGTTGINEQFF. CDR3 in DNA: TGTGCCAGCAGCGGAGGGACGACGGGGATCAATGAGCAGTTCTTC.

This clone was seen only a few times. The chain joins TRBV7-9 to TRBJ1-2, with 7 positions matching TRBD1. Germline CDR1 and CDR2: SEHNR and FQNEAQ (reference sequence). The junction had 6 bases not matched to a gene; V was cut back by 5 bases and J by 0 bases. The CDR3 sequence is 15 residues long. DNA of the CDR3: TGTGCCAGCAGCCCGAAGACAGGGACTAACTATGGCTACACCTTC. As protein: CASSPKTGTNYGYTF.

This chain joins TRBV20-1 and TRBJ1-2; TRBD1 matches at 9 bases. CDR1 and CDR2 from the germline V gene are DFQATT and SNEGSKA (reference sequence). This CDR3 has 14 amino acids. The V gene end was trimmed by 3 bases and the J gene end by 4 bases; junction bases not matched to a gene: 6. The CDR3 spells CSASITGGAYGYTF. The DNA of the CDR3 is TGCAGTGCTAGTATTACAGGGGGCGCCTATGGCTACACCTTC.

CDR3 region: CASSLTTRSRETQYF. The CDR3 coding sequence is TGCGCCAGCAGCCTCACGACTAGGAGCCGAGAGACCCAGTACTTC. The chain has TRBV4-3 and TRBJ2-5; TRBD2 is a possible D gene (6 bases). The V gene's germline CDR1 is LGHNA and CDR2 YSLEER. Trimming cost V 4 bases and J 4 bases, with 16 bases left between them. The CDR3 runs to 15 residues.

This rearrangement joins TRBV28 to TRBJ2-7; the D gene could be TRBD1 or TRBD2 (6 bases each). The V gene's germline CDR1 is MDHEN and CDR2 SYDVKM. CDR3 length equals 14 residues. V gave up 2 bases and J gave up 4 bases, with 12 bases separating them. The CDR3 sequence: CASSLMGGGYEQYF. CDR3 bases: TGTGCCAGCAGTTTAATGGGGGGCGGGTACGAGCAGTACTTC.

This clone came up once. This chain connects TRBV12-5 to TRBJ2-7; D is ambiguous. This CDR3 comprises 12 residues. Trimming stripped 6 bases from V and 4 bases from J, with 10 bases between. Germline CDR1 LGHNT, CDR2 FRNRAP. CDR3 in DNA: TGTGCTAGTGGCCCCGATCGATACGAGCAGTACTTC. Translation: CASGPDRYEQYF.

The chain links TRBV5-4 to TRBJ1-2; 10 bases are a match to TRBD1. Germline CDR1 is SGHNT and CDR2 is YYREEE (reference sequence). The CDR3 spans 15 residues. With V trimmed by 4 bases and J by 7 bases, 10 bases remained unmatched. The CDR3 coding sequence is TGTGCCAGCAGCCCGTCCGGACAGGGGGAATCTGGCTACACCTTC. It codes for CASSPSGQGESGYTF.

This chain connects TRBV30 to TRBJ1-2; a possible D gene is TRBD1 (5 bases). Germline assignment: CDR1 GTSNPN and CDR2 SVGIG (reference sequence). This CDR3 comprises 13 residues. The ends were cut back, 3 bases at V and 4 bases at J, with 12 bases in the middle. DNA for the CDR3: TGTGCCTGGAGAAGGAGGGGTAGCTATGGCTACACCTTC. It yields the protein CAWRRRGSYGYTF.

The V call is TRBV6-2 or TRBV6-3, the J call TRBJ1-1, with D tentatively TRBD1 (6 bases). This CDR3 is built from 16 residues. Trimming took 3 bases from V and 0 from J, leaving 14 bases between them. In germline, CDR1 is MNHEY, CDR2 SVGEGT. The CDR3 nucleotides read TGTGCCAGCAGTTATGGGGGGGCCGTTATGAACACTGAAGCTTTCTTT. As protein: CASSYGGAVMNTEAFF.

The chain is built from TRBV28 and TRBJ2-1, with 9 positions matching TRBD1. This CDR3 is 18 amino acids long. The trim removed 3 bases at V and 10 bases at J, leaving 19 bases unmatched. In germline, CDR1 is MDHEN, CDR2 SYDVKM. CDR3 amino acids: CASSLSGLGTGRPREQFF. CDR3 bases: TGTGCCAGCAGTTTGTCGGGCCTCGGGACAGGGAGACCGAGAGAGCAGTTCTTC.